The entry below gives a single T cell receptor beta chain sequence along with its context. These data originate in a study of blood T cell repertoires in COVID-19. As for the study in general: Samples representing acute and convalescent COVID-19 were sourced from the United States, Italy and Spain.

The CDR3 runs 14 residues. Germline trimming cut 4 bases from V and 4 bases from J; bases unmatched to any gene: 6. Germline CDR1 SGHKS, CDR2 YYEKEE (reference sequence). Data came from immunoSEQ multiplex PCR; TCRdb stores just in-frame clones and leaves some out. The sample includes about 100,000 clones, more than 65% of them seen just once. This rearrangement joins TRBV5-5 to TRBJ1-1; 8 bases map to TRBD1. Sequenced material: peripheral blood. The receptor was derived from a man between 65 and 80 years old with active or convalescent COVID-19. DNA for the CDR3: TGTGCCAGCAGCATTGGACAGGGTCGCACTGAAGCTTTCTTT. Translating gives CASSIGQGRTEAFF.